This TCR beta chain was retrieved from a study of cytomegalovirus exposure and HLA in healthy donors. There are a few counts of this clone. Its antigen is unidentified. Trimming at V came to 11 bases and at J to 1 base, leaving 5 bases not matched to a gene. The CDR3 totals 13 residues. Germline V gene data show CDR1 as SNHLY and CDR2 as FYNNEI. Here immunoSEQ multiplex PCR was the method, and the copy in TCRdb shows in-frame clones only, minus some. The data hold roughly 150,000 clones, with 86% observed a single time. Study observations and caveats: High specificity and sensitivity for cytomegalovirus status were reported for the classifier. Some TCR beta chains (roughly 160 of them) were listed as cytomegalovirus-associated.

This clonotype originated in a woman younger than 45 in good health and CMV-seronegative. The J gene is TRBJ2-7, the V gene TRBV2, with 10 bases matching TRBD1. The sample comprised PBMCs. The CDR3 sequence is CASGGQGSYEQYF. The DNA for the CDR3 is TGTGCCTCGGGGGGACAGGGGTCCTACGAGCAGTACTTC.